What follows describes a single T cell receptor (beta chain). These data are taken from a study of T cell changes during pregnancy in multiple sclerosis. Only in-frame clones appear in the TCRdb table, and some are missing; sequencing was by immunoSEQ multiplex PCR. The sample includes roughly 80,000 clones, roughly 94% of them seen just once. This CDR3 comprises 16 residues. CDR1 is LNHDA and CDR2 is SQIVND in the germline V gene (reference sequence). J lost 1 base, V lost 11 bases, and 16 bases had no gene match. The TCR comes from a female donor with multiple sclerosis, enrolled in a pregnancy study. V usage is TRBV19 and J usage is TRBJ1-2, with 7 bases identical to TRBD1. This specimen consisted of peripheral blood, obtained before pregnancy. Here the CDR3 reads CAGRIDQGDHNYGYTF. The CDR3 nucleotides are TGTGCCGGAAGGATTGACCAGGGGGACCATAACTATGGCTACACCTTC.